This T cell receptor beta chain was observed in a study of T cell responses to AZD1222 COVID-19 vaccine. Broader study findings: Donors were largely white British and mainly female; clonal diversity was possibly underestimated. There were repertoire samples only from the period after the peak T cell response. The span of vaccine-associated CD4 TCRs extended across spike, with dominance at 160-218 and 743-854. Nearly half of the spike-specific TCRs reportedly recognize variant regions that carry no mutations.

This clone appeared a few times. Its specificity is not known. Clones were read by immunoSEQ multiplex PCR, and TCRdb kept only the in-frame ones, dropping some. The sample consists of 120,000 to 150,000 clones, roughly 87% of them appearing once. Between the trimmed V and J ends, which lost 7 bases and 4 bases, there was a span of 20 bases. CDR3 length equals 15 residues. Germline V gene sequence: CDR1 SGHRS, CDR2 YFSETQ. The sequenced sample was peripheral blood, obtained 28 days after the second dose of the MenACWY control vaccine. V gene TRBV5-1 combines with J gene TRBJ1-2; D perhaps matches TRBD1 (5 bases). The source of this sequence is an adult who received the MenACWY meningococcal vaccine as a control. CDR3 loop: CASRMEWSTGYGYTF. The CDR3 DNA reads TGCGCCAGCCGCATGGAGTGGTCCACAGGCTATGGCTACACCTTC.